Presented here are 2 T cell receptor beta chains from one specimen sequenced in a study of radiation and T cells in renal cell carcinoma (dated by TCRdb to the early 2020s). According to the study, the label for this sample's time point signals: blood 2 weeks post-SBRT. The meaning of the sample's treatment or condition label: 15 Gy SBRT to primary tumor, nephrectomy 4 weeks later. The method behind the library was the immunoSEQ multiplex PCR assay. TCRdb re-hosts the immuneACCESS table, in-frame sequences only. Its copies lack some clones; in the studies checked, an unresolved V gene accounts for under half of them, and the cause for the rest is not known. The sample table shows tens of thousands of clones, and around 80% are seen once. The ten most abundant clones make up roughly 7% of the sample. Here the sequenced sample was blood, taken from a patient whose treatment included radiotherapy and nephrectomy. The receptors originated from a man in his 60s with renal cell carcinoma.

The V gene is TRBV15, the J gene TRBJ1-3, with D unresolved. The germline CDR1 and CDR2 sequences are LNHNV and YYDKDF (reference sequence). This CDR3 is 14 amino acids long. V was clipped by 1 base and J by 0 bases, with 4 bases between them. The CDR3 DNA is TGTGCCACCAGCAGAGTTGGCTCTGGAAACACCATATATTTT. Amino acid sequence: CATSRVGSGNTIYF.

This sequence joins TRBV10-3 and TRBJ1-2; 7 bases are a match to TRBD1. V gave up 6 bases and J gave up 6 bases; unmatched junction bases: 7. CDR3 size: 13 residues. Germline loops: CDR1 ENHRY, CDR2 SYGVKD. The CDR3 nucleotides are TGTGCCATCAGCCCTACAGGGGAGGATGGCTACACCTTC. Its protein is CAISPTGEDGYTF.